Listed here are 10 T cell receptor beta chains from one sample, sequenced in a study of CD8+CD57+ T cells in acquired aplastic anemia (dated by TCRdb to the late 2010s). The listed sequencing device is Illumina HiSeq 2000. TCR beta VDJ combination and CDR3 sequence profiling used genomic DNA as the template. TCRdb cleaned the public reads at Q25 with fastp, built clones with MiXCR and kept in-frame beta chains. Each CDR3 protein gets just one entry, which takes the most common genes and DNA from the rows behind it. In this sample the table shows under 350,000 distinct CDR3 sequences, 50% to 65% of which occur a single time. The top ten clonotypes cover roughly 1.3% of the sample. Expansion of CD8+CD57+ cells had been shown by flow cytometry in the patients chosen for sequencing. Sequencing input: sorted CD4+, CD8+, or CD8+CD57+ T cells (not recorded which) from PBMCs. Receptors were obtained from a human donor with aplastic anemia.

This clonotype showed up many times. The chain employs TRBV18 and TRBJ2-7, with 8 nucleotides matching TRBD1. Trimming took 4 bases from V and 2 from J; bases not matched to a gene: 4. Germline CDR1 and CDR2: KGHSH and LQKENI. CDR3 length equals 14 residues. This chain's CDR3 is CASSQGQAPYEQYF. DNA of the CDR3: TGTGCCAGCTCACAGGGACAGGCGCCCTACGAGCAGTACTTC.

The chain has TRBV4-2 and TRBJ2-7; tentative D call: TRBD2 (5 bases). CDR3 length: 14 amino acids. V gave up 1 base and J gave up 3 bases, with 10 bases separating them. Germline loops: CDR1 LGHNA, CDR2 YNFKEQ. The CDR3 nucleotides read TGTGCCAGCAGCCAAGGTCCCGGGATCTACGAGCAGTACTTC. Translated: CASSQGPGIYEQYF.

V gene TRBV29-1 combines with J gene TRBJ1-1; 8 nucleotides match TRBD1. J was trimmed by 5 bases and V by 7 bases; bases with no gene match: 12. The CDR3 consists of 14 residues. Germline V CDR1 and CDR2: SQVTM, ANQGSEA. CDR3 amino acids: CSGGPATGATEAFF. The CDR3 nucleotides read TGCAGCGGAGGCCCGGCGACAGGGGCGACTGAAGCTTTCTTT.

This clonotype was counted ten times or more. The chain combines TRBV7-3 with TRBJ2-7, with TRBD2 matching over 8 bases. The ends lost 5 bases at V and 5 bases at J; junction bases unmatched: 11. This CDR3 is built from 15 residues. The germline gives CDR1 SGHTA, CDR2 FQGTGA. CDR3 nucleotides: TGTGCCAGCAGCCCGGGGACTAGTAAGAGTCACGAGCAGTACTTC. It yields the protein CASSPGTSKSHEQYF. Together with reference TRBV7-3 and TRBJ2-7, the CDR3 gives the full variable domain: GAGVSQTPSNKVTEKGKYVELRCDPISGHTALYWYRQSLGQGPEFLIYFQGTGAADDSGLPNDRFFAVRPEGSVSTLKIQRTERGDSAVYLCASSPGTSKSHEQYFGPGTRLTVT.

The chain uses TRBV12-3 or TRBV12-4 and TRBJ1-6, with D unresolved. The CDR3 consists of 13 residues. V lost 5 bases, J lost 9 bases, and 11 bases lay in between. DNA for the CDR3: TGTGCCAGCAGTACAGATGCGAGTTCACCCCTCCACTTT. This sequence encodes CASSTDASSPLHF.

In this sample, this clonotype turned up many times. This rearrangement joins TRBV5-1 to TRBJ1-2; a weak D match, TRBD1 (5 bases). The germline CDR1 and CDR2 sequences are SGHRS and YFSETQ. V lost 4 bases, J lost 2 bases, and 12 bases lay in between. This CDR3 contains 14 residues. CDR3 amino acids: CASSQGPQNYGYTF. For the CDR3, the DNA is TGCGCCAGCAGCCAGGGACCGCAGAACTATGGCTACACCTTC.

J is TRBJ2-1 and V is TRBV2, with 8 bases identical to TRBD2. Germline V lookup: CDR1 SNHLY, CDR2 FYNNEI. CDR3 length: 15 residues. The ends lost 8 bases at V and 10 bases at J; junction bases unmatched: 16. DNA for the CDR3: TGTGCCAGCTCACCACCCAACGGGGGGGGTAGCGAGCAGTTCTTC. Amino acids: CASSPPNGGGSEQFF.

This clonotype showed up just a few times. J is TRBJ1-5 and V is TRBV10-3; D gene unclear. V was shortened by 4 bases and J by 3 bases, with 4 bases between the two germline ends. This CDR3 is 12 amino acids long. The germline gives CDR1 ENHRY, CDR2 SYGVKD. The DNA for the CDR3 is TGTGCCATCAGTGGTAACAATCAGCCCCAGCATTTT. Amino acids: CAISGNNQPQHF.

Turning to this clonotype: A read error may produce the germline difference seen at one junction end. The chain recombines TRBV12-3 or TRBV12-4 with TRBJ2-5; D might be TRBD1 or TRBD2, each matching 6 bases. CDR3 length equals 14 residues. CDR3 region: CASRKQGLQETEYF. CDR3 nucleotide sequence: TGTGCCAGCAGGAAACAGGGACTCCAAGAGACCGAGTACTTC.

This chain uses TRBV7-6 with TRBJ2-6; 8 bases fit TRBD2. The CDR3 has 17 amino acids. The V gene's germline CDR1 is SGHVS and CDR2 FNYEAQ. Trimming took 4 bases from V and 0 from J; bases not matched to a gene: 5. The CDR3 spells CASSSTAGVSGANVLTF. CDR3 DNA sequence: TGTGCCAGCAGCTCCACAGCGGGAGTCTCTGGGGCCAACGTCCTGACTTTC. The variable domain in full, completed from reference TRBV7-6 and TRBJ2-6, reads GAGVSQSPRYKVTKRGQDVALRCDPISGHVSLYWYRQALGQGPEFLTYFNYEAQQDKSGLPNDRFSAERPEGSISTLTIQRTEQRDSAMYRCASSSTAGVSGANVLTFGAGSRLTVL.